This T cell receptor beta chain was sequenced for a study of radiotherapy plus CTLA-4 blockade in lung cancer. Across the study: Of all patients, approximately 17% responded objectively and roughly 31% showed disease control.

Clones were sequenced by immunoSEQ multiplex PCR, and TCRdb holds only the in-frame ones, with some missing. The profile shows 90,000 to 150,000 clones, nearly 80% of them singletons. Notes on the study in general: Among blood TCR repertoires after radiotherapy plus ipilimumab, tumor-derived clones expanded.

Germline CDR1 reads MNHNS; CDR2 reads SASEGT. The germline V and J ends were trimmed by 5 bases and 1 base, with 5 bases remaining between them. The CDR3 has 12 residues. To note about this clone: What it binds is unknown.

This rearrangement joins TRBV6-1 to TRBJ1-1, with D hard to call. Source: peripheral blood, taken from a patient treated with radiotherapy plus ipilimumab. The receptor's source is a human donor with non-small cell lung cancer who had a partial response to radiotherapy plus ipilimumab. The CDR3 coding sequence is TGTGCCAGCAGTTATCGGAACACTGAAGCTTTCTTT. It encodes CASSYRNTEAFF.